The clone carrying this T cell receptor beta chain was detected many times. Antigen: not known. The CDR3 contains 15 residues. V dropped 3 bases and J dropped 3; count of bases not matched to a gene: 3. Germline CDR1 is MDHEN and CDR2 is SYDVKM. The sample is drawn from a study of T cells in Graves' hyperthyroidism and ophthalmopathy. Across the whole study: The blood sample was taken at first diagnosis, before treatment began. Study-level results: Prediction of ophthalmopathy progression came a median around 6.1 months pre-onset. Researchers found most expanded thyroid clonotypes above 0.001 in blood as well.

Diagnosis of hyperthyroidism was new in patients aged 18 to 65, and its duration was under 2 months. TCR beta CDR3 region amplification was performed from RNA transcripts. HTBI primers were employed in a first-round RT-PCR of the TCR CDR3. TCRdb fed the multiplex PCR reads into MiXCR, producing one record per CDR3 protein. Of a few hundred thousand distinct CDR3 sequences in the sample, roughly 13% were seen once. Sequenced material: blood. This rearrangement joins TRBV28 to TRBJ2-1; 9 bases agree with TRBD2. The sequence came from a woman aged 18-29 years with Graves' hyperthyroidism. DNA for the CDR3: TGTGCCAGCAGTTTTCCGCGGGAGGGCTACAATGAGCAGTTCTTC. It translates to CASSFPREGYNEQFF.